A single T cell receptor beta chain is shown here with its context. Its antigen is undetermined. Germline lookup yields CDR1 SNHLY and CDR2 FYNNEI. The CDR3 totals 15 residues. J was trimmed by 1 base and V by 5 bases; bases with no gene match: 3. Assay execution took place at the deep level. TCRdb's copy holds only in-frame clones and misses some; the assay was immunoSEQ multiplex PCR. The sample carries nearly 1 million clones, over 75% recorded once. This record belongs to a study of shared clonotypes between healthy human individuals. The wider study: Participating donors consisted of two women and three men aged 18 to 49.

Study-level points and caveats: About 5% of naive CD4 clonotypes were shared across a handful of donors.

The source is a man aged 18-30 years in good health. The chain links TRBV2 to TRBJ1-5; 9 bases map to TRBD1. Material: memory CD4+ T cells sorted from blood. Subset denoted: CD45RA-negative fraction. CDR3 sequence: CASSTDRGSNQPQHF. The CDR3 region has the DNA TGTGCCAGCAGTACCGACAGGGGGAGCAATCAGCCCCAGCATTTT.